This T cell receptor beta chain was recovered during a study of blood T cell repertoires in COVID-19. V was pared by 3 bases and J by 4 bases, with 6 bases between. This CDR3 has 12 amino acids. Sequenced by immunoSEQ multiplex PCR; TCRdb stores in-frame clones only, minus some. In the table there are some 250,000 clones, roughly 86% of which are singletons. Source material: peripheral blood. This sequence joins TRBV12-3 or TRBV12-4 and TRBJ1-2; no firm D call. The receptor was isolated from a woman younger than 45 with acute or convalescent COVID-19. Here the CDR3 reads CASSFNSYGYTF. Written as DNA, the CDR3 is TGTGCCAGCAGTTTTAACAGCTATGGCTACACCTTC.